This TCR beta chain appears in the sequencing data of a study of blood T cell repertoires in COVID-19. Study as a whole: The study drew acute and convalescent COVID-19 samples from the United States, Italy and Spain. From T cells, B-cell-depleted T cells, or PBMCs came the material, which was cDNA or gDNA.

As processed by the authors: Estimation of nucleated cell counts was performed using reference gene primer amplification. Sequenced by immunoSEQ multiplex PCR; TCRdb stores in-frame clones only, minus some. D and trimming were read from the DNA, whereas the V and J calls and clone size are those reported in that table. Among some 320,000 clones listed, 88% were seen once. The source is a woman in her 30s who had recovered from COVID-19. Sequencing used peripheral blood.

As DNA, the CDR3 is TGTGCCAGCAGCCAAGCCGGGGTCTTGAACACTGAAGCTTTCTTT. Protein product: CASSQAGVLNTEAFF. The chain uses TRBV4-2 and TRBJ1-1; no firm D call. V was shortened by 1 base and J by 0 bases, with 9 bases between the two germline ends. The CDR3 runs to 15 residues. Germline V gene sequence: CDR1 LGHNA, CDR2 YNFKEQ.